This TCR beta chain was sequenced during a study of shared clonotypes between healthy human individuals. Here immunoSEQ multiplex PCR was the method, and the copy in TCRdb shows in-frame clones only, minus some. The sample has a few hundred thousand clones, about 97% seen once. Only Caucasian adults living in Nashville, Tennessee served as donors. Combining CD45RO+ cells with CCR7-negative CD45RA+ TemRA cells gave CD8 memory. The CDR3 sequence is 14 residues long. V was trimmed by 0 bases and J by 0 bases, leaving 4 bases between them. Germline V gene sequence: CDR1 KGHSH, CDR2 LQKENI. The sequence came from a man aged 30-40 years in good health. The sample taken for sequencing was memory CD8+ T cells sorted from blood. Subset denoted: CD45RO+ cells pooled with CCR7-negative TemRA cells. This rearrangement joins TRBV18 to TRBJ2-3; D ambiguous. The chain's CDR3 is CASSPPGSTDTQYF. In DNA, the CDR3 is TGTGCCAGCTCACCACCGGGAAGCACAGATACGCAGTATTTT.